One T cell receptor (beta chain) is described in this entry. Its antigen is unknown. The record originates from a study of T cell responses to AZD1222 COVID-19 vaccine. Study outcomes and limitations: The breadth and depth of Spike-specific TCRs increased once two AZD1222 doses had been given. Spike was spanned by vaccine-associated CD4 TCRs, with dominance at 160-218 and 743-854. Females outnumbered males among donors, who were mostly white British; clonal diversity was possibly underestimated.

This CDR3 comprises 12 residues. With 6 bases removed from V and 7 bases from J, the gap between germline ends came to 9 bases. Using immunoSEQ multiplex PCR, the repertoire was profiled, and TCRdb retains in-frame clones only, with some absent. The table has 120,000 to 150,000 clones, under 95% seen once. The sample here was peripheral blood, taken on day 0 of AZD1222 vaccination. The rearrangement joins TRBV23-1 to TRBJ1-4; D is unclear. TRBV23-1 is placed among ORFs of uncertain function. The receptor was isolated from an adult in good health. The CDR3, as DNA: TGCGCCAGCAGAAGGGATGGTGAAAAACTGTTTTTT. Protein product: CASRRDGEKLFF.